This paragraph covers one T cell receptor beta chain sequence. The data were taken from a study of CD8 T cells in Susac syndrome. Random hexamers primed reverse transcription of about 0.45 to 1 ug RNA. Amplification of TCR beta CDR3 spanned 54 Vbeta and 13 Jbeta via immunoSEQ multiplex PCR. TCRdb passed the immunoSEQ multiplex PCR reads through MiXCR, listing each CDR3 protein once. The profile shows a few hundred thousand distinct CDR3 sequences, roughly 90% of them singletons. From blood CD8+ and CD4+ T cells, the TCR beta chain was sequenced. Patients with stable or active relapsing-remitting disease, all of them treatment-naive, made up the multiple sclerosis controls. The CD8+ and CD4+ T cells were negatively isolated, with the TEMRA cells enriched by FACS. Germline CDR1 is DFQATT and CDR2 is SNEGSKA (reference sequence). V lost 6 bases, J lost 5 bases, and 23 bases lay in between. This CDR3 has 16 amino acids.

The receptor's source is a human donor with multiple sclerosis. Sequences were obtained from CD8+ T cells from PBMCs. J is TRBJ1-3 and V is TRBV20-1; tentative D call: TRBD1 (6 bases). Written as DNA, the CDR3 is TGCAGTGCCCCAGGGGCGGGTGACAGGCATCGAAACACCATATATTTT. Translating gives CSAPGAGDRHRNTIYF.